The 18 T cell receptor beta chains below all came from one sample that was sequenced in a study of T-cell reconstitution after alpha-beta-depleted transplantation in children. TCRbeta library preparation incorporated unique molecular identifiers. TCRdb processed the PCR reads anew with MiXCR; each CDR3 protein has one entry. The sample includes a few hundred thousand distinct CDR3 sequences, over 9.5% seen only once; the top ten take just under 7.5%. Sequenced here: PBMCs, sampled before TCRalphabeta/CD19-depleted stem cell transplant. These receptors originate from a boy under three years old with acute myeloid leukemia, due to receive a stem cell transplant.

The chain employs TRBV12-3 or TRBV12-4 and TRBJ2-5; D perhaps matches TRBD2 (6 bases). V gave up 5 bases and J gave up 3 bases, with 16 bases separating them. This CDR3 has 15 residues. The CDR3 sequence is CASSLGTLIEETQYF. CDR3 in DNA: TGTGCCAGCAGTCTCGGGACTCTAATCGAAGAGACCCAGTACTTC.

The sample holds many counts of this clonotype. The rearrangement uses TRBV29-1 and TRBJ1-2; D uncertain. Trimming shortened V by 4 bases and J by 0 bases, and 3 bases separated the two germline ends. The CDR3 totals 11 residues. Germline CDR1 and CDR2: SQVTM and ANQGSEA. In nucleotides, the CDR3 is TGCAGCGTTGGGGCTAACTATGGCTACACCTTC. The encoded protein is CSVGANYGYTF.

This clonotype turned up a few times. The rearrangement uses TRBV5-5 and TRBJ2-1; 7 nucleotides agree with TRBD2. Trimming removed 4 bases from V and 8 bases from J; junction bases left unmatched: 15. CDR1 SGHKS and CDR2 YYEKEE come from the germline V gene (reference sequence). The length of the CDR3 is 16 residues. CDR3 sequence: CASSGTTGSLNDEQFF. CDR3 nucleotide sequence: TGTGCCAGCAGCGGGACTACGGGTTCCCTTAACGATGAGCAGTTCTTC.

The CDR3 DNA reads as TGCGCCAGCAGTGGGCAGGGAGTCCACGAGCAGTACTTC. Protein sequence: CASSGQGVHEQYF. The rearrangement joins TRBV10-2 to TRBJ2-7; D may correspond to TRBD1 or TRBD2 (5 bases each). Germline V gives CDR1 WSHSY, CDR2 SAAADI. CDR3 length: 13 amino acids. V was trimmed by 4 bases and J by 5 bases, leaving 12 bases between them.

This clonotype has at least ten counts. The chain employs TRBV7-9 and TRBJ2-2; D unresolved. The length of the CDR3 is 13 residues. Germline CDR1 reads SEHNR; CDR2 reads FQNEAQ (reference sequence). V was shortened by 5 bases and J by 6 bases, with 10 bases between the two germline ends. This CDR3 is CASSPPASGELFF. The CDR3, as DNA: TGTGCCAGCAGCCCCCCCGCTTCCGGGGAGCTGTTTTTT.

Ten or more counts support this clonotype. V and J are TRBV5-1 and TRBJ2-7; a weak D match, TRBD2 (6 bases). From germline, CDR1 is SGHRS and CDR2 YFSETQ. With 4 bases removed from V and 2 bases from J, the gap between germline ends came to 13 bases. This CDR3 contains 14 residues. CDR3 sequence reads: CASSPEGPAYEQYF. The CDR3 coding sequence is TGCGCCAGCAGCCCGGAGGGACCAGCCTACGAGCAGTACTTC.

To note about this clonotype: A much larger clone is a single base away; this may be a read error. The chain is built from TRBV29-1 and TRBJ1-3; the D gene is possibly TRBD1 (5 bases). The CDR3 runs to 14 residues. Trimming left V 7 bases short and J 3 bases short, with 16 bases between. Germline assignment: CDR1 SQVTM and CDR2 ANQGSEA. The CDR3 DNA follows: TGCAGCGCCCTGGCGGGGCACTATGGAAACACCATATATTTT. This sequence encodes CSALAGHYGNTIYF.

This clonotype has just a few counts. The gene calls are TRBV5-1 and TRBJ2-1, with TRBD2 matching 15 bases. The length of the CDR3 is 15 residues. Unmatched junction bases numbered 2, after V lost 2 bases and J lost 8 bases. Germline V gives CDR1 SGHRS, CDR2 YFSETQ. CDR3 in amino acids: CASSLRTSGGDEQFF. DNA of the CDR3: TGCGCCAGCAGCTTAAGGACTAGCGGGGGGGATGAGCAGTTCTTC.

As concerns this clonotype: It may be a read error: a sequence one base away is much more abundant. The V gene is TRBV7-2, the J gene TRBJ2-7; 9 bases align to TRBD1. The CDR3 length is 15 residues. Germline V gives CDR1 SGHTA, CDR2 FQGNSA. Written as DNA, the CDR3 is TGTGCCAGCAGCACACCGGGACAGGGCCCTCTGGAGCATTACTTC. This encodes CASSTPGQGPLEHYF.

The CDR3 reads CASSFSGGVLYF. CDR3 in DNA: TGTGCCAGCAGTTTTTCAGGGGGCGTTCTGTACTTC. This sequence joins TRBV28 and TRBJ2-7; 8 bases match TRBD1. The CDR3 runs to 12 residues. Germline CDR1 and CDR2: MDHEN and SYDVKM. V gave up 3 bases and J gave up 12 bases; unmatched junction bases: 7.

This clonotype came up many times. CDR3 nucleotide sequence: TGTGCCAGCAGCCCCTGGGGGGGAGTGGTTGGCGAGACCCAGTACTTC. Translation gives CASSPWGGVVGETQYF. This sequence joins TRBV7-6 and TRBJ2-5; 7 bases line up with TRBD2. The CDR3 is 16 residues long. V was clipped by 5 bases and J by 5 bases; unmatched bases: 14. CDR1 is SGHVS and CDR2 is FNYEAQ in the germline V gene.

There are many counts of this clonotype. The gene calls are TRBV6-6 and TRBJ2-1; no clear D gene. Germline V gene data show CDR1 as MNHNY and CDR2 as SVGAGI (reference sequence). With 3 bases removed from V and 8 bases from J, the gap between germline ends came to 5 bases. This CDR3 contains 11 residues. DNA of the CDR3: TGTGCCAGCAGTTATGTGGATGAGCAGTTCTTC. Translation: CASSYVDEQFF.

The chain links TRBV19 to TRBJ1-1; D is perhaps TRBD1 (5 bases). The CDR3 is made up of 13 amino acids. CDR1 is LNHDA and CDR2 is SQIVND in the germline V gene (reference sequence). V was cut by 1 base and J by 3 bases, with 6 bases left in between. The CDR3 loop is CASSIGGDTEAFF. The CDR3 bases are TGTGCCAGTAGTATAGGGGGGGACACTGAAGCTTTCTTT.

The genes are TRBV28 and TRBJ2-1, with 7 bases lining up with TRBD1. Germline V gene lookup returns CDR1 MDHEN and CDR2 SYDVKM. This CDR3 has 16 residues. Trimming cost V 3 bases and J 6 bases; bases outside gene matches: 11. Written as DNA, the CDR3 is TGTGCCAGCAGTTTTTTCACAGGGGCGTGGGGCAATGAGCAGTTCTTC. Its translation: CASSFFTGAWGNEQFF. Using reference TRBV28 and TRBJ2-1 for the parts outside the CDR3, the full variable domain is DVKVTQSSRYLVKRTGEKVFLECVQDMDHENMFWYRQDPGLGLRLIYFSYDVKMKEKGDIPEGYSVSREKKERFSLILESASTNQTSMYLCASSFFTGAWGNEQFFGPGTRLTVL.

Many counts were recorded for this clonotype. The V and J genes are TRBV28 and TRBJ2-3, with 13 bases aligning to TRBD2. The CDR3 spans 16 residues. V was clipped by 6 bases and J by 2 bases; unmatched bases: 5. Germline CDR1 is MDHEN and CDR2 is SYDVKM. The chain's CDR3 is CASSPGLAGLTDTQYF. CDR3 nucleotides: TGTGCCAGCAGCCCGGGACTAGCGGGACTCACAGATACGCAGTATTTT. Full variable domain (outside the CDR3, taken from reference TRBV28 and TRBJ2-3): DVKVTQSSRYLVKRTGEKVFLECVQDMDHENMFWYRQDPGLGLRLIYFSYDVKMKEKGDIPEGYSVSREKKERFSLILESASTNQTSMYLCASSPGLAGLTDTQYFGPGTRLTVL.

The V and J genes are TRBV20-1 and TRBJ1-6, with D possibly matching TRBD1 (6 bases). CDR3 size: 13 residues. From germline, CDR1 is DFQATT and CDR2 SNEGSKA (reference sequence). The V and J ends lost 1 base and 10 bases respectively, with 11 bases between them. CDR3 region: CSARAGEGSPLHF. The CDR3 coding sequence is TGCAGTGCTAGAGCAGGGGAGGGCTCACCCCTCCACTTT.

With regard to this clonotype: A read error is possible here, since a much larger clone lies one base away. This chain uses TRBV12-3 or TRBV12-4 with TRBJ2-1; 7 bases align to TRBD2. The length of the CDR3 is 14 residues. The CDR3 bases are TGTGCCTGCAGTTTGGGGGGGGCCTACAATGAGCAGTTCTTC. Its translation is CACSLGGAYNEQFF.

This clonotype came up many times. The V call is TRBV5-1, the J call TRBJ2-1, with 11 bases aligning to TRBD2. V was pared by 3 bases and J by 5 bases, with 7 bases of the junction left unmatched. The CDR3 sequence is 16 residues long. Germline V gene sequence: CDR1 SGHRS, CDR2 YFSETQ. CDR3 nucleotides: TGCGCCAGCAGCTCCAACCGACTAGCGGGGAACAATGAGCAGTTCTTC. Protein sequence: CASSSNRLAGNNEQFF.